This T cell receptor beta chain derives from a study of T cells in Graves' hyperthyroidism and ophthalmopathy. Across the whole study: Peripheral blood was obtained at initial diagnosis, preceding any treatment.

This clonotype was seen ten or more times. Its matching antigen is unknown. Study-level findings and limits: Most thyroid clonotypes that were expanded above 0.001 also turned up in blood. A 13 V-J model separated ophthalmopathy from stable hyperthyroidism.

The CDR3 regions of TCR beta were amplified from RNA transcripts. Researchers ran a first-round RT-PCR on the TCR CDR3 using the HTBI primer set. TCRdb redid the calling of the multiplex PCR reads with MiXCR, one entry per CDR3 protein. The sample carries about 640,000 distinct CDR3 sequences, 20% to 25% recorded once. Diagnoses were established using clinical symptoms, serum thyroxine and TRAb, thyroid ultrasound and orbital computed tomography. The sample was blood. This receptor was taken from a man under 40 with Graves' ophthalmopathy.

CDR3 nucleotide sequence: TGTGCCAGCAGGGGAACAGCGGCCGCTAACTATGGCTACACCTTC. Its translation is CASRGTAAANYGYTF. The chain recombines TRBV6-1 with TRBJ1-2; D is ambiguous. With 6 bases removed from V and 0 bases from J, the gap between germline ends came to 14 bases. The CDR3 length is 15 residues. Germline CDR1 and CDR2: MNHNS and SASEGT.